The entry below describes one T cell receptor beta chain. Methods used by the authors: Estimation of nucleated cell counts relied on the amplification of reference gene primers. Some clones are missing from TCRdb's copy, which holds only in-frame ones; the method was immunoSEQ multiplex PCR. V and J calls and clone size are those listed in that table; D and trimming were worked out from the DNA. The data hold about 36,000 clones, with approximately 80% observed a single time. The V gene lost 0 bases and the J gene lost 3 bases, with 7 bases spanning the gap. CDR3 length: 14 amino acids. Germline V CDR1 and CDR2: LGHDT, YNNKEL (reference sequence). These data originate in a study of blood T cell repertoires in COVID-19. Turning to the study itself: The United States, Italy and Spain supplied acute and convalescent COVID-19 samples. T cells, B-cell-depleted T cells, or PBMCs supplied cDNA or gDNA.

The chain couples TRBV3-1 (or the pseudogene TRBV3-2) to TRBJ2-3; perhaps TRBD2 as D (5 bases). The specimen was peripheral blood. The receptor was isolated from a human donor in a cohort sampled during active COVID-19. The CDR3 loop reads CASSQEGGTDTQYF. The CDR3 region has the DNA TGTGCCAGCAGCCAAGAAGGAGGAACAGATACGCAGTATTTT.